What follows are 28 T cell receptor beta chains derived from one specimen sequenced in a study of siplizumab effects on memory and regulatory T cells. Some clones are missing from TCRdb's copy, which holds only in-frame ones; the method was immunoSEQ multiplex PCR. The sample lists more than 95,000 clones, 85% to 95% occurring once. The sequencing sample was made of Tregs sorted from blood. These receptors all stem from a human donor in good health.

The rearrangement uses TRBV6-5 and TRBJ1-2; a weak D match, TRBD1 (5 bases). Deletions cut 0 bases from V and 4 bases from J, with 12 bases between. CDR3 size: 15 residues. CDR1 and CDR2 from the germline V gene are MNHEY and SVGAGI. The CDR3 loop reads CASSYSRGGAYGYTF. CDR3 DNA: TGTGCCAGCAGTTACTCCCGGGGCGGAGCCTATGGCTACACCTTC.

The rearrangement uses TRBV5-1 and TRBJ2-7; D not resolved. The CDR3 runs to 13 residues. Trimming shortened V by 3 bases and J by 6 bases, and 13 bases separated the two germline ends. Germline V gives CDR1 SGHRS, CDR2 YFSETQ. The chain's CDR3 is CASSSGTAAEQYF. Here the CDR3 DNA reads TGCGCCAGCAGCTCCGGAACTGCGGCCGAGCAGTACTTC. Using reference TRBV5-1 and TRBJ2-7 for the parts outside the CDR3, the full variable domain is KAGVTQTPRYLIKTRGQQVTLSCSPISGHRSVSWYQQTPGQGLQFLFEYFSETQRNKGNFPGRFSGRQFSNSRSEMNVSTLELGDSALYLCASSSGTAAEQYFGPGTRLTVT.

This clone occurred a few times. The rearrangement uses TRBV19 and TRBJ2-1; weak D call: TRBD2 (7 bases). The germline CDR1 and CDR2 sequences are LNHDA and SQIVND (reference sequence). V lost 3 bases to trimming and J lost 3 bases, with 27 bases between them. CDR3 length: 20 amino acids. The chain's CDR3 is CASSMGGLGPRGGVYNEQFF. DNA for the CDR3: TGTGCCAGTAGTATGGGGGGCCTCGGGCCTAGGGGAGGGGTCTACAATGAGCAGTTCTTC.

This clone was seen a single time. The chain combines TRBV4-2 with TRBJ2-2; 8 positions match TRBD2. In germline, CDR1 is LGHNA, CDR2 YNFKEQ. CDR3 length equals 17 residues. Trimming cost V 2 bases and J 3 bases; bases outside gene matches: 8. Here the CDR3 DNA reads TGTGCCAGCAGCCAAAGATTCCGTAGCGGGGACACCGGGGAGCTGTTTTTT. It is translated as CASSQRFRSGDTGELFF.

This clone was observed a single time. The chain has TRBV7-9 and TRBJ1-2, with no clear D. V was shortened by 3 bases and J by 1 base, with 9 bases between the two germline ends. CDR1 and CDR2 from the germline V gene are SEHNR and FQNEAQ (reference sequence). The CDR3 runs to 14 residues. CDR3 coding DNA: TGTGCCAGCAGCTTCCCGACCCTTAACTATGGCTACACCTTC. It is translated as CASSFPTLNYGYTF. The full variable domain, rest sourced from reference TRBV7-9 and TRBJ1-2, is DTGVSQNPRHKITKRGQNVTFRCDPISEHNRLYWYRQTLGQGPEFLTYFQNEAQLEKSRLLSDRFSAERPKGSFSTLEIQRTEQGDSAMYLCASSFPTLNYGYTFGSGTRLTVV.

The V and J genes are TRBV7-8 and TRBJ2-3; 9 bases agree with TRBD2. The junction had 15 bases not matched to a gene; V was cut back by 0 bases and J by 5 bases. Germline V lookup: CDR1 SGHVS, CDR2 FQNEAQ. The CDR3 length is 19 residues. CDR3 bases: TGTGCCAGCAGCTTAGCCGCTCGCGTGATAGCGGGGGCTGGAGATACGCAGTATTTT. It translates to CASSLAARVIAGAGDTQYF.

The chain is built from TRBV5-4 and TRBJ1-4; 8 bases line up with TRBD1. V shed 4 bases, J shed 3 bases, and the junction held 5 bases outside the gene matches. The CDR3 length is 15 residues. Germline CDR1 is SGHNT and CDR2 is YYREEE (reference sequence). The CDR3 sequence: CASSATGAPNEKLFF. The CDR3 DNA reads TGTGCCAGCAGCGCGACAGGGGCCCCTAATGAAAAACTGTTTTTT.

The rearrangement joins TRBV9 to TRBJ2-2; D call uncertain. The CDR3 covers 14 residues. With 0 bases removed from V and 5 bases from J, the gap between germline ends came to 8 bases. The germline gives CDR1 SGDLS, CDR2 YYNGEE. CDR3 in amino acids: CASSVVAATGELFF. DNA of the CDR3: TGTGCCAGCAGCGTAGTAGCTGCGACCGGGGAGCTGTTTTTT.

The genes are TRBV18 and TRBJ2-1, with 12 bases identical to TRBD2. After removal of 6 bases from V and 7 bases from J, the junction contained 10 bases not matched to a gene. Germline CDR1 reads KGHSH; CDR2 reads LQKENI. The CDR3 has 16 amino acids. This CDR3 reads CASSPRLAGERNEQFF. The CDR3 DNA follows: TGTGCCAGCTCCCCGAGACTAGCGGGAGAAAGGAATGAGCAGTTCTTC.

The chain combines TRBV30 with TRBJ1-2; D perhaps matches TRBD1 (5 bases). V gave up 3 bases and J gave up 7 bases, with 24 bases separating them. This CDR3 region has 16 residues. Germline values: CDR1 GTSNPN, CDR2 SVGIG (reference sequence). In DNA form, the CDR3 reads TGTGCCTGGAGGCTTAAATATGCAGGGCGCAACGGTGGCTACACCTTC. Translating gives CAWRLKYAGRNGGYTF.

This chain joins TRBV5-1 and TRBJ2-5; 10 positions match TRBD2. The CDR3 is 17 amino acids. Per the germline V gene, CDR1 is SGHRS and CDR2 is YFSETQ. The ends lost 4 bases at V and 2 bases at J; junction bases unmatched: 11. CDR3 bases: TGCGCCAGCAGCCCATTCACACTAGCGGGGTGGCAAGAGACCCAGTACTTC. Translated, it gives CASSPFTLAGWQETQYF.

This clone was counted ten times or more. The chain couples TRBV6-1 to TRBJ2-2; D may be TRBD1 (6 bases). The length of the CDR3 is 15 residues. The V end lost 4 bases, the J end lost 1 base, and 10 bases lay between the germline ends. Germline V gene data show CDR1 as MNHNS and CDR2 as SASEGT. The CDR3: CASSGLRGNTGELFF. The CDR3 DNA reads TGTGCCAGCAGTGGGCTCAGGGGGAACACCGGGGAGCTGTTTTTT.

J is TRBJ2-1 and V is TRBV7-8; D gene uncertain. CDR1 is SGHVS and CDR2 is FQNEAQ in the germline V gene. The CDR3 spans 17 residues. Trimming left V 4 bases short and J 2 bases short, with 18 bases between. For the CDR3, the DNA is TGTGCCAGCAGCTCGCTACCCGAGGTCGCGGCCTACAATGAGCAGTTCTTC. This encodes CASSSLPEVAAYNEQFF.

This clone was seen a single time. The rearrangement links TRBV7-9 to TRBJ1-1, with 8 bases aligning to TRBD1. The junction had 11 bases not matched to a gene; V was cut back by 6 bases and J by 5 bases. The CDR3 contains 15 residues. Germline CDR1 SEHNR, CDR2 FQNEAQ (reference sequence). The CDR3 reads CASSFYTGGRTEAFF. In DNA, the CDR3 is TGTGCCAGCAGTTTTTATACAGGGGGGCGGACTGAAGCTTTCTTT.

The rearrangement uses TRBV18 and TRBJ2-7; 8 positions match TRBD1. With V trimmed by 4 bases and J by 2 bases, 10 bases remained unmatched. The CDR3 length is 16 residues. Per germline, CDR1 KGHSH and CDR2 LQKENI. Here the CDR3 DNA reads TGTGCCAGCTCACTTGGCCGGGACAGGCTCGCCTACGAGCAGTACTTC. Protein product: CASSLGRDRLAYEQYF.

The chain links TRBV7-2 to TRBJ2-5; D not resolved. Trimming cost V 1 base and J 3 bases, with 6 bases left between them. CDR3 size: 13 residues. Looked up from germline, CDR1 is SGHTA and CDR2 is FQGNSA. This chain's CDR3 is CASSLDREETQYF. The CDR3 nucleotides are TGTGCCAGCAGCTTAGATAGGGAAGAGACCCAGTACTTC.

This chain joins TRBV9 and TRBJ2-2; tentative D call: TRBD1 (6 bases). V was pared by 0 bases and J by 0 bases, with 18 bases between. Germline CDR1 reads SGDLS; CDR2 reads YYNGEE. This CDR3 has 19 amino acids. CDR3 nucleotide sequence: TGTGCCAGCAGCGTAGGGTTAGGGCGGACAGCCTCGAACACCGGGGAGCTGTTTTTT. Protein product: CASSVGLGRTASNTGELFF.

The chain has TRBV10-3 and TRBJ1-1; D possibly corresponds to TRBD1 (5 bases). The ends were cut back, 4 bases at V and 4 bases at J, with 13 bases in the middle. The CDR3 sequence is 14 residues long. CDR1 is ENHRY, CDR2 SYGVKD, per germline. The CDR3 sequence: CAISGASRGTEAFF. The CDR3 nucleotides read TGTGCCATCAGTGGGGCAAGTAGGGGCACTGAAGCTTTCTTT.

This sequence joins TRBV7-9 and TRBJ2-1; D call uncertain. The V gene lost 4 bases and the J gene lost 5 bases, with 15 bases spanning the gap. Per the germline V gene, CDR1 is SEHNR and CDR2 is FQNEAQ (reference sequence). The CDR3 consists of 15 residues. The CDR3 reads CASSSTNKGNNEQFF. In DNA, the CDR3 is TGTGCCAGCAGCTCGACGAATAAGGGAAACAATGAGCAGTTCTTC.

The chain is built from TRBV5-1 and TRBJ1-2, with D unresolved. V was pared by 0 bases and J by 5 bases, with 5 bases between. This CDR3 contains 12 residues. Germline CDR1 SGHRS, CDR2 YFSETQ. Here the CDR3 DNA reads TGCGCCAGCAGCTTGGACCCGTATGGCTACACCTTC. This translates into CASSLDPYGYTF.

The chain employs TRBV7-8 and TRBJ1-5, with D perhaps matching TRBD1 (6 bases). V shed 5 bases and J shed 6 bases, with 20 bases lying between them. Germline-derived CDR1 and CDR2 are SGHVS and FQNEAQ. The CDR3 loop spans 16 amino acids. CDR3 nucleotides: TGTGCCAGCAGCCTTTTTGGGGCAACAGGGATTCAGCCCCAGCATTTT. It translates to CASSLFGATGIQPQHF.

V is TRBV19 and J is TRBJ2-4; D gene unclear. Deletions cut 5 bases from V and 1 base from J, with 12 bases between. Germline V gives CDR1 LNHDA, CDR2 SQIVND (reference sequence). The CDR3 spans 15 residues. In nucleotides, the CDR3 is TGTGCCAGTAGTGGAACAGAGGTTGCCAAAAACATTCAGTACTTC. As protein: CASSGTEVAKNIQYF.

The chain carries TRBV6-1 and TRBJ1-2; 9 bases match TRBD1. The ends lost 6 bases at V and 4 bases at J; junction bases unmatched: 6. This CDR3 has 14 residues. CDR1 is MNHNS and CDR2 is SASEGT in the germline V gene. In DNA form, the CDR3 reads TGTGCCAGCAGCCGAACAGGGGGCAGCTATGGCTACACCTTC. It translates to CASSRTGGSYGYTF.

V is TRBV19 and J is TRBJ1-2, with TRBD1 identical over 7 bases. The junction had 7 bases not matched to a gene; V was cut back by 1 base and J by 8 bases. There are 14 residues in the CDR3. The germline CDR1 and CDR2 sequences are LNHDA and SQIVND (reference sequence). The CDR3 spells CASSIVRTGGGYTF. CDR3 coding DNA: TGTGCCAGTAGTATAGTAAGGACAGGCGGCGGCTACACCTTC.

The chain couples TRBV9 to TRBJ2-6, with D possibly matching TRBD1 (6 bases). The V end lost 4 bases, the J end lost 2 bases, and 13 bases lay between the germline ends. The germline V gene has CDR1 SGDLS and CDR2 YYNGEE. The CDR3 covers 16 residues. CDR3 bases: TGTGCCAGCAGCTCTCCAGGGGCCCCTGGGGCCAACGTCCTGACTTTC. It codes for CASSSPGAPGANVLTF.

This sequence joins TRBV4-1 and TRBJ1-1; D ambiguous. This CDR3 comprises 15 residues. V gave up 1 base and J gave up 0 bases, with 9 bases separating them. Germline assignment: CDR1 MGHRA and CDR2 YSYEKL. CDR3 in DNA: TGCGCCAGCAGCCAAGTGAGCCGCGTGAACACTGAAGCTTTCTTT. This translates into CASSQVSRVNTEAFF.

CDR3 sequence reads: CASSLGIDHRNEQFF. CDR3 DNA sequence: TGTGCCAGCAGCTTAGGAATCGACCACCGGAATGAGCAGTTCTTC. The chain joins TRBV7-8 to TRBJ2-1, with unresolved D. Germline loops: CDR1 SGHVS, CDR2 FQNEAQ. V lost 1 base and J 7 bases, leaving 14 bases between the germline ends. The CDR3 runs to 15 residues.

The CDR3: CASSTRGATYEQYF. The DNA for the CDR3 is TGTGCCAGCAGTACCAGGGGCGCTACCTACGAGCAGTACTTC. V gene TRBV6-6 combines with J gene TRBJ2-7; a possible D gene is TRBD1 (6 bases). The CDR3 is 14 residues long. V shed 5 bases and J shed 2 bases, with 13 bases lying between them. Germline V gives CDR1 MNHNY, CDR2 SVGAGI (reference sequence).